Following are 31 T cell receptor beta chains from one sample sequenced in a study of immune evolution from preneoplasia to lung adenocarcinoma. Sequencing was performed with immunoSEQ multiplex PCR; in TCRdb, only in-frame clones are kept and a portion is missing. The data hold about 1,800 clones, with around 86% observed a single time. The sequencing input was FFPE adjacent normal lung tissue. These receptor sequences come from a person aged 70 to 80 with lung adenocarcinoma.

The V gene is TRBV10-1, the J gene TRBJ2-7; D not certain. The germline V and J ends were trimmed by 4 bases and 5 bases, with 12 bases remaining between them. From germline, CDR1 is WNHNN and CDR2 SYGVQD (reference sequence). The CDR3 runs to 13 residues. The chain's CDR3 is CASSGGFWDEQYF. Here the CDR3 DNA reads TGCGCCAGCAGTGGAGGCTTCTGGGACGAGCAGTACTTC.

This chain uses TRBV19 with TRBJ2-5; tentatively, D is TRBD2 (5 bases). Between the trimmed V and J ends, which lost 0 bases and 7 bases, there was a span of 9 bases. Germline-derived CDR1 and CDR2 are LNHDA and SQIVND (reference sequence). CDR3 length: 13 residues. CDR3 bases: TGTGCCAGTAGTATAGACGGGGAAGGGACCCAGTACTTC. Its protein is CASSIDGEGTQYF.

V usage is TRBV29-1 and J usage is TRBJ1-2, with no clear D. Germline V gene lookup returns CDR1 SQVTM and CDR2 ANQGSEA. The CDR3 loop spans 13 amino acids. Trimming took 0 bases from V and 5 from J, leaving 10 bases between them. In nucleotides, the CDR3 is TGCAGCGTTGAAGATCGTTTTGATTATGGCTACACCTTC. Translated: CSVEDRFDYGYTF.

The rearrangement joins TRBV6-5 to TRBJ1-1, with D possibly matching TRBD1 (6 bases). Germline-derived CDR1 and CDR2 are MNHEY and SVGAGI. This CDR3 spans 14 amino acids. V gave up 5 bases and J gave up 4 bases, with 14 bases separating them. CDR3 in DNA: TGTGCCAGCAGTGCACAGGGTAGAGGCACTGAAGCTTTCTTT. Protein: CASSAQGRGTEAFF.

This chain links TRBV10-3 with TRBJ1-6; D is ambiguous. The CDR3 loop spans 10 amino acids. Trimming stripped 10 bases from V and 13 bases from J, with 11 bases between. Per germline, CDR1 ENHRY and CDR2 SYGVKD. The DNA of the CDR3 is TGTGCCACCGGACGGAGCCCCCTCCACTTT. This sequence encodes CATGRSPLHF.

The genes are TRBV6-6 and TRBJ1-5; 7 bases align to TRBD1. The V segment lost 2 bases and the J segment 2 bases; nucleotides outside the gene matches: 0. The CDR3 runs to 14 residues. Germline V CDR1 and CDR2: MNHNY, SVGAGI (reference sequence). The DNA of the CDR3 is TGTGCCAGCAGTTACGGGACAGGCAATCAGCCCCAGCATTTT. As protein: CASSYGTGNQPQHF.

The J gene is TRBJ2-7, the V gene TRBV7-9, with D maybe TRBD2 (6 bases). CDR3 size: 14 residues. Between the trimmed V and J ends, which lost 3 bases and 2 bases, there was a span of 11 bases. CDR1 is SEHNR, CDR2 FQNEAQ, per germline (reference sequence). The CDR3 nucleotides read TGTGCCAGCAGCTTGTCGGGGGAGCCCTACGAGCAGTACTTC. Protein sequence: CASSLSGEPYEQYF.

In regard to this clone: The sample has other DNA sequences that encode this CDR3 too. The CDR3 DNA reads TGCGCCAGCAGCTTACTACCGGGACAGGGAAACACCATATATTTT. Translation: CASSLLPGQGNTIYF. This rearrangement joins TRBV5-1 to TRBJ1-3; 7 bases are shared with TRBD1. Trimming cost V 2 bases and J 4 bases; bases outside gene matches: 6. This CDR3 is built from 15 residues. Germline V gene lookup returns CDR1 SGHRS and CDR2 YFSETQ.

The V and J genes are TRBV14 and TRBJ1-2; D call uncertain. Trimming cost V 1 base and J 4 bases, with 7 bases left between them. The V gene's germline CDR1 is SGHDN and CDR2 FVKESK. The CDR3 contains 13 residues. CDR3: CASSQAATYGYTF. In DNA form, the CDR3 reads TGTGCCAGCAGCCAAGCGGCTACCTATGGCTACACCTTC.

The chain carries TRBV5-6 and TRBJ1-5; no clear D gene. The V gene lost 4 bases and the J gene lost 3 bases, with 5 bases spanning the gap. Looked up from germline, CDR1 is SGHDT and CDR2 is YYEEEE. CDR3 length: 12 residues. CDR3 nucleotide sequence: TGTGCCAGCAGCGTAAACAATCAGCCCCAGCATTTT. Amino acid sequence: CASSVNNQPQHF.

This rearrangement joins TRBV5-1 to TRBJ1-1; D gene unclear. This CDR3 spans 14 amino acids. The ends were cut back, 0 bases at V and 4 bases at J, with 10 bases in the middle. Germline V gene sequence: CDR1 SGHRS, CDR2 YFSETQ. CDR3: CASSLAMRLTEAFF. The CDR3 DNA sequence: TGCGCCAGCAGCTTGGCCATGAGGCTCACTGAAGCTTTCTTT.

The rearrangement joins TRBV15 to TRBJ2-5; D uncertain. V was trimmed by 0 bases and J by 1 base, leaving 6 bases between them. Germline CDR1 is LNHNV and CDR2 is YYDKDF (reference sequence). This CDR3 has 14 residues. CDR3 sequence (DNA): TGTGCCACCAGCAGAGATCGGAGCCAAGAGACCCAGTACTTC. Its protein is CATSRDRSQETQYF.

The CDR3 DNA reads as TGTGCCAGCAGTGAACTAGCGAGCAGCTCCTACGAGCAGTACTTC. It yields the protein CASSELASSSYEQYF. The chain links TRBV2 to TRBJ2-7; weak D call: TRBD2 (6 bases). With 2 bases removed from V and 0 bases from J, the gap between germline ends came to 11 bases. This CDR3 region has 15 residues. CDR1 SNHLY and CDR2 FYNNEI come from the germline V gene.

In this sample, this clone turned up once. This chain links TRBV28 with TRBJ1-5, with TRBD1 as a possible D gene (5 bases). Germline assignment: CDR1 MDHEN and CDR2 SYDVKM. The CDR3 length is 16 residues. Trimming pared 5 bases from V and 1 base from J, leaving 15 bases between. The DNA of the CDR3 is TGTGCCAGCAGTAGGACAAGGGCCGGGAGCAATCAGCCCCAGCATTTT. Its protein is CASSRTRAGSNQPQHF. Full variable domain (outside the CDR3, taken from reference TRBV28 and TRBJ1-5): DVKVTQSSRYLVKRTGEKVFLECVQDMDHENMFWYRQDPGLGLRLIYFSYDVKMKEKGDIPEGYSVSREKKERFSLILESASTNQTSMYLCASSRTRAGSNQPQHFGDGTRLSIL.

This clone was observed a handful of times. This chain links TRBV29-1 with TRBJ2-2, with 8 bases identical to TRBD2. Germline assignment: CDR1 SQVTM and CDR2 ANQGSEA. The CDR3 runs 15 residues. V lost 6 bases, J lost 4 bases, and 10 bases stayed unmatched. The CDR3 nucleotides are TGCAGCGTGGCAGCGGGGGCTCGGAGCACCGGGGAGCTGTTTTTT. Protein sequence: CSVAAGARSTGELFF.

This clone was observed once. This chain connects TRBV29-1 to TRBJ1-6; TRBD1 aligns across 7 bases. Per germline, CDR1 SQVTM and CDR2 ANQGSEA. This CDR3 comprises 15 residues. Trimming took 6 bases from V and 7 from J; bases not matched to a gene: 12. The DNA for the CDR3 is TGCAGCGTGAAGACAGGGATACTCGAGAATTCACCCCTCCACTTT. As protein: CSVKTGILENSPLHF. Variable domain in full (rest from reference TRBV29-1 and TRBJ1-6): SAVISQKPSRDICQRGTSLTIQCQVDSQVTMMFWYRQQPGQSLTLIATANQGSEATYESGFVIDKFPISRPNLTFSTLTVSNMSPEDSSIYLCSVKTGILENSPLHFGNGTRLTVT.

The chain has TRBV5-1 and TRBJ1-4; TRBD1 aligns across 8 bases. From germline, CDR1 is SGHRS and CDR2 YFSETQ. Losses at the gene ends were 3 bases for V and 8 bases for J; bases not matched to a gene: 9. This CDR3 is 15 amino acids long. CDR3 protein: CASSSRTGPREKLFF. CDR3 coding DNA: TGCGCCAGCAGCTCCAGGACAGGGCCTCGCGAAAAACTGTTTTTT.

The chain has TRBV9 and TRBJ2-1; a possible D gene is TRBD2 (6 bases). V was clipped by 0 bases and J by 2 bases, with 12 bases between them. Germline CDR1 and CDR2: SGDLS and YYNGEE. The CDR3 is made up of 16 amino acids. DNA for the CDR3: TGTGCCAGCAGCGTAGATCGACGGGGGACCTACAATGAGCAGTTCTTC. This gives the protein CASSVDRRGTYNEQFF.

The V and J genes are TRBV15 and TRBJ2-1; 13 bases are shared with TRBD2. After removal of 2 bases from V and 0 bases from J, the junction contained 10 bases not matched to a gene. The CDR3 has 20 residues. The germline V gene encodes CDR1 LNHNV and CDR2 YYDKDF (reference sequence). In DNA, the CDR3 is TGTGCCACCAGCAGAACACTAGCGGGAGGGACGCCCCCCTCCTACAATGAGCAGTTCTTC. Protein product: CATSRTLAGGTPPSYNEQFF.

V and J are TRBV7-9 and TRBJ2-7, with D tentatively TRBD2 (5 bases). Trimming removed 1 base at V and 7 bases at J, with 17 bases between. This CDR3 is 15 amino acids long. Germline values: CDR1 SEHNR, CDR2 FQNEAQ (reference sequence). CDR3 nucleotide sequence: TGTGCCAGCAGCTTAGATTCGGGGTTTGCTCGAGAGCAGTACTTC. Translation gives CASSLDSGFAREQYF.

This clone was observed a single time. The V call is TRBV5-6, the J call TRBJ1-4; 7 bases are shared with TRBD1. V was pared by 5 bases and J by 5 bases, with 12 bases of the junction left unmatched. The germline V gene has CDR1 SGHDT and CDR2 YYEEEE. The CDR3 is 16 amino acids. The CDR3 sequence: CASSSPAGTVNEKLFF. In DNA form, the CDR3 reads TGTGCCAGCAGTTCCCCCGCCGGGACAGTAAATGAAAAACTGTTTTTT.

The chain combines TRBV19 with TRBJ1-1; 9 bases map to TRBD1. Germline loops: CDR1 LNHDA, CDR2 SQIVND (reference sequence). J was trimmed by 5 bases and V by 7 bases; bases with no gene match: 5. The CDR3 spans 13 residues. The DNA of the CDR3 is TGTGCCAGTAACACAGGGGGCCCGACTGAAGCTTTCTTT. Residues: CASNTGGPTEAFF.

The chain links TRBV5-4 to TRBJ1-1; 7 bases are shared with TRBD1. The length of the CDR3 is 15 residues. CDR1 is SGHNT and CDR2 is YYREEE in the germline V gene (reference sequence). The ends lost 4 bases at V and 3 bases at J; junction bases unmatched: 9. In DNA form, the CDR3 reads TGTGCCAGCAGCCCGCTCGGACAGGCGGACACTGAAGCTTTCTTT. Translated: CASSPLGQADTEAFF.

The chain recombines TRBV15 with TRBJ1-5; D is unresolved. CDR3 length: 16 residues. CDR1 and CDR2 (germline): LNHNV, YYDKDF (reference sequence). The V and J ends lost 0 bases and 2 bases respectively, with 11 bases between them. DNA for the CDR3: TGTGCCACCAGCAGAGATCGGGGAGGTGGCAATCAGCCCCAGCATTTT. Its translation: CATSRDRGGGNQPQHF.

This clone was picked up one time. The rearrangement links TRBV5-6 to TRBJ2-3; D might be TRBD1 (5 bases). The germline V gene encodes CDR1 SGHDT and CDR2 YYEEEE. Deletions cut 1 base from V and 0 bases from J, with 9 bases between. The CDR3 is 15 amino acids. The CDR3 is CASSLQGLSTDTQYF. CDR3 DNA: TGTGCCAGCAGCTTGCAGGGATTGAGCACAGATACGCAGTATTTT.

This clone is large in the sample. This sequence joins TRBV5-1 and TRBJ1-1; D may be TRBD1 (5 bases). V was cut by 0 bases and J by 4 bases, with 16 bases left in between. Per the germline V gene, CDR1 is SGHRS and CDR2 is YFSETQ. The CDR3 covers 16 residues. CDR3 bases: TGCGCCAGCAGCTTGGAACAACAGGCTCGAAGCACTGAAGCTTTCTTT. As protein: CASSLEQQARSTEAFF.

In DNA, the CDR3 is TGTGCCTGGAGTAACATGGCTAGCACAGATACGCAGTATTTT. The encoded protein is CAWSNMASTDTQYF. The chain links TRBV30 to TRBJ2-3; D is unresolved. This CDR3 contains 14 residues. Germline lookup yields CDR1 GTSNPN and CDR2 SVGIG (reference sequence). V was clipped by 2 bases and J by 0 bases, with 9 bases between them.

This chain links TRBV27 with TRBJ2-5, with D possibly TRBD2 on 6 matching bases. Trimming stripped 6 bases from V and 4 bases from J, with 18 bases between. Germline-derived CDR1 and CDR2 are MNHEY and SMNVEV (reference sequence). CDR3 size: 15 residues. The CDR3 protein is CASRALLGGAETQYF. The CDR3 coding sequence is TGTGCCAGCAGGGCCCTTTTGGGGGGTGCAGAGACCCAGTACTTC.

The chain uses TRBV30 and TRBJ2-7; 8 bases are shared with TRBD1. Germline trimming cut 0 bases from V and 0 bases from J; bases unmatched to any gene: 7. The CDR3 consists of 16 residues. CDR1 and CDR2 from the germline V gene are GTSNPN and SVGIG (reference sequence). The CDR3 loop reads CAWSVRGQGASYEQYF. The CDR3 nucleotides are TGTGCCTGGAGTGTACGTGGGCAGGGGGCCTCCTACGAGCAGTACTTC.

The rearrangement uses TRBV7-9 and TRBJ2-5; D is ambiguous. V was pared by 6 bases and J by 5 bases, with 13 bases between. Germline V lookup: CDR1 SEHNR, CDR2 FQNEAQ (reference sequence). There are 13 residues in the CDR3. The CDR3 loop reads CASRSVGLETQYF. In DNA, the CDR3 is TGTGCCAGCAGATCCGTGGGGTTGGAGACCCAGTACTTC.

The chain carries TRBV4-1 and TRBJ1-5, with TRBD1 as a possible D gene (6 bases). V was shortened by 5 bases and J by 4 bases, with 12 bases between the two germline ends. This CDR3 is built from 14 residues. Germline lookup yields CDR1 MGHRA and CDR2 YSYEKL. The CDR3 sequence is CASSTWTVNQPQHF. CDR3 DNA sequence: TGCGCCAGCAGCACATGGACAGTAAATCAGCCCCAGCATTTT.